A single sample gave rise to the 28 T cell receptor beta chains below, sequenced in a study of CD8+CD57+ T cells in acquired aplastic anemia. TCR beta VDJ and CDR3 profiles were obtained from a genomic DNA template. TCRdb reprocessed the reads with MiXCR, giving one entry per CDR3 protein. The sample holds 130,000 or so distinct CDR3 sequences, less than 45% seen once. The source material was sorted CD4+, CD8+, or CD8+CD57+ T cells (not recorded which) from PBMCs. All receptors come from a human donor in good health, serving as a control.

This chain links TRBV10-1 with TRBJ2-3; possibly TRBD1 for D (5 bases). CDR1 is WNHNN, CDR2 SYGVQD, per germline (reference sequence). There are 12 residues in the CDR3. The CDR3 reads CAVRGATDTQYF. CDR3 sequence (DNA): TGCGCGGTAAGGGGTGCCACAGATACGCAGTATTTT.

The gene calls are TRBV2 and TRBJ1-2; D is possibly TRBD1 (5 bases). V dropped 9 bases and J dropped 1 base, with 15 bases sitting between them. Germline V gene lookup returns CDR1 SNHLY and CDR2 FYNNEI. This CDR3 region has 14 residues. CDR3: CARRGTARNYGYTF. Written as DNA, the CDR3 is TGTGCCAGACGCGGGACCGCTCGTAACTATGGCTACACCTTC.

This chain connects TRBV29-1 to TRBJ2-3, with 7 positions matching TRBD1. CDR1 and CDR2 (germline): SQVTM, ANQGSEA. The junction had 3 bases not matched to a gene; V was cut back by 3 bases and J by 6 bases. The CDR3 length is 12 residues. The CDR3 sequence: CSVETGIDTQYF. The CDR3 DNA sequence: TGCAGCGTTGAGACAGGGATCGATACGCAGTATTTT.

Comment on this clonotype: Since a much larger clone is just one base distant, this may be a read error. The chain links TRBV20-1 to TRBJ1-4; D is undetermined. The CDR3 contains 11 residues. Germline lookup yields CDR1 DFQATT and CDR2 SNEGSKA (reference sequence). CDR3 DNA sequence: TGCGGTGCACCTTCCTATGAAAAACTGTTTTTT. Amino acid sequence: CGAPSYEKLFF.

This clonotype was counted ten times or more. This chain uses TRBV4-2 with TRBJ2-1; 8 bases are shared with TRBD2. The CDR3 runs to 17 residues. The V and J ends lost 0 bases and 3 bases, in that order; junction bases with no gene match: 7. Germline V gene sequence: CDR1 LGHNA, CDR2 YNFKEQ. The CDR3 reads CASSQEVTSGSYNEQFF. The CDR3 DNA is TGTGCCAGCAGCCAAGAGGTAACTAGCGGCAGCTACAATGAGCAGTTCTTC.

This clonotype was counted at least ten times. The V gene is TRBV5-3, the J gene TRBJ1-6; D is unclear. TRBV5-3 is placed among ORFs of uncertain function. The CDR3 covers 16 residues. V shed 10 bases and J shed 4 bases, with 21 bases lying between them. This CDR3 reads CAPYTYRHTYNSPLHF. In DNA form, the CDR3 reads TGTGCCCCCTACACGTACAGACACACATATAATTCACCCCTCCACTTT.

The V and J genes are TRBV11-2 and TRBJ2-7; TRBD2 is a possible D gene (6 bases). Trimming left V 3 bases short and J 0 bases short, with 15 bases between. Germline V gene sequence: CDR1 SGHAT, CDR2 FQNNGV. There are 16 residues in the CDR3. The CDR3 DNA is TGTGCCAGCAGCTTGGGACTCCCTCGGGGCTCCTACGAGCAGTACTTC. The encoded protein is CASSLGLPRGSYEQYF. The whole variable domain, remainder taken from reference TRBV11-2 and TRBJ2-7, is EAGVAQSPRYKIIEKRQSVAFWCNPISGHATLYWYQQILGQGPKLLIQFQNNGVVDDSQLPKDRFSAERLKGVDSTLKIQPAKLEDSAVYLCASSLGLPRGSYEQYFGPGTRLTVT.

About this clonotype: A much larger clone is a single base away; this may be a read error. In this CDR3 the conserved last residue, phenylalanine or tryptophan, is missing, so a read error is likely. The chain joins TRBV12-3 or TRBV12-4 to TRBJ2-1; 9 bases agree with TRBD2. Trimming at V came to 6 bases and at J to 10 bases, leaving 16 bases not matched to a gene. This CDR3 spans 16 amino acids. The CDR3 DNA is TGTGCCAGCAGGCAAGCCGGGACTAGCACCAGGGGGGAGCAGTTCCTC. Its protein is CASRQAGTSTRGEQFL.

This clonotype was detected many times. V gene TRBV29-1 combines with J gene TRBJ1-1; 7 bases align to TRBD1. There are 12 residues in the CDR3. Trimming took 7 bases from V and 5 from J; bases not matched to a gene: 7. CDR1 and CDR2 (germline): SQVTM, ANQGSEA. CDR3 in DNA: TGCAGCGCCTCAGGGGGAAGGACTGAAGCTTTCTTT. It encodes CSASGGRTEAFF.

The chain couples TRBV6-1 to TRBJ1-3, with unresolved D. This CDR3 contains 14 residues. V was cut by 7 bases and J by 1 base, with 11 bases left in between. Per germline, CDR1 MNHNS and CDR2 SASEGT. CDR3 coding DNA: TGTGCCAGCACCGCCCCACGTTCTGGAAACACCATATATTTT. This encodes CASTAPRSGNTIYF.

The gene calls are TRBV2 and TRBJ2-1, with a weak D call TRBD2 (6 bases). Trimming removed 3 bases at V and 4 bases at J, with 13 bases between. Germline V gene sequence: CDR1 SNHLY, CDR2 FYNNEI. There are 15 residues in the CDR3. As DNA, the CDR3 is TGTGCCAGCAGTGAGCGGGATCCGATGTACAATGAGCAGTTCTTC. It is translated as CASSERDPMYNEQFF.

This clonotype occurred many times. The CDR3 coding sequence is TGTGCCAGCAGCTTAGTGGTAGTACAGTTCTTC. Its protein is CASSLVVVQFF. V is TRBV7-9 and J is TRBJ2-1, with D uncertain. The CDR3 has 11 residues. Germline CDR1 reads SEHNR; CDR2 reads FQNEAQ (reference sequence). Trimming left V 1 base short and J 13 bases short, with 8 bases between. Combining the CDR3 with reference TRBV7-9 and TRBJ2-1 gives the whole variable domain DTGVSQNPRHKITKRGQNVTFRCDPISEHNRLYWYRQTLGQGPEFLTYFQNEAQLEKSRLLSDRFSAERPKGSFSTLEIQRTEQGDSAMYLCASSLVVVQFFGPGTRLTVL.

This clonotype was recorded at least ten times. The gene calls are TRBV29-1 and TRBJ1-1; D is uncertain. The length of the CDR3 is 14 residues. V lost 2 bases to trimming and J lost 8 bases, with 18 bases between them. Germline CDR1 reads SQVTM; CDR2 reads ANQGSEA. CDR3 sequence (DNA): TGCAGCGTTGAATCCCGGATCGCCCAGCGAGAAGCTTTCTTT. Its protein is CSVESRIAQREAFF.

This clonotype was found many times. The chain joins TRBV10-3 to TRBJ2-3; D is possibly TRBD1 (8 bases). Trimming took off 7 bases at V and 3 bases at J, with 11 bases between the two ends. CDR1 is ENHRY, CDR2 SYGVKD, per germline. There are 13 residues in the CDR3. The CDR3 coding sequence is TGTGCCATCAAACAGGGGGGGACAGATACGCAGTATTTT. It encodes CAIKQGGTDTQYF.

The V gene is TRBV2, the J gene TRBJ2-1, with TRBD1 identical over 7 bases. CDR1 and CDR2 from the germline V gene are SNHLY and FYNNEI. This CDR3 region has 15 residues. V lost 6 bases, J lost 8 bases, and 13 bases stayed unmatched. CDR3 nucleotides: TGTGCCAGCAGGGTAGGACAGGCAACTAACTATGAGCAGTTCTTC. Its protein is CASRVGQATNYEQFF. Full variable domain (rest looked up from reference TRBV2 and TRBJ2-1): EPEVTQTPSHQVTQMGQEVILRCVPISNHLYFYWYRQILGQKVEFLVSFYNNEISEKSEIFDDQFSVERPDGSNFTLKIRSTKLEDSAMYFCASRVGQATNYEQFFGPGTRLTVL.

This clonotype was picked up many times. A junction boundary mismatches the germline segment, possibly from a read error. The V call is TRBV19, the J call TRBJ1-2, with 9 bases identical to TRBD1. The CDR3 spans 14 residues. Germline CDR1 reads LNHDA; CDR2 reads SQIVND (reference sequence). The CDR3 protein is CASSTRLRDRVRYF. The CDR3 bases are TGTGCCAGTAGTACTAGACTCCGGGACAGGGTCCGGTACTTC.

The CDR3 DNA follows: TGTGCCAGCGGGGAACACCGCTCTGGGGCCAACGTCCTGACTTTC. Amino acid sequence: CASGEHRSGANVLTF. The V call is TRBV2, the J call TRBJ2-6; no firm D call. The CDR3 loop spans 15 amino acids. The germline CDR1 and CDR2 sequences are SNHLY and FYNNEI. V was trimmed by 8 bases and J by 0 bases, leaving 11 bases between them.

This clonotype was observed at least ten times. The V gene is TRBV6-1, the J gene TRBJ2-7; 11 positions agree with TRBD2. CDR1 is MNHNS, CDR2 SASEGT, per germline. The CDR3 totals 17 residues. The J segment lost 1 base and the V segment lost 6 bases, leaving 11 bases of the junction unmatched. The CDR3 region has the DNA TGTGCCAGCAGCCCTAGGCTAGCGGGGGGCCGTTCCTACGAGCAGTACTTC. This gives the protein CASSPRLAGGRSYEQYF.

The chain uses TRBV10-2 and TRBJ2-3; possibly TRBD2 for D (5 bases). This CDR3 comprises 11 residues. The germline CDR1 and CDR2 sequences are WSHSY and SAAADI. V was trimmed by 2 bases and J by 8 bases, leaving 5 bases between them. Here the CDR3 reads CASSEGSTQYF. The CDR3 DNA reads as TGCGCCAGCAGTGAGGGGAGTACGCAGTATTTT.

This clonotype was seen at least ten times. The gene calls are TRBV12-3 or TRBV12-4 and TRBJ2-3; D is unclear. The V end was cut by 6 bases, the J end by 2 bases, with 15 bases between. The CDR3 contains 15 residues. CDR3 DNA: TGTGCCAGCAGGCCCAGTGGCCTCCACACAGATACGCAGTATTTT. Its protein is CASRPSGLHTDTQYF.

The chain joins TRBV19 to TRBJ1-1, with D unclear. From germline, CDR1 is LNHDA and CDR2 SQIVND (reference sequence). V was cut by 9 bases and J by 8 bases, with 28 bases left in between. The CDR3 consists of 16 residues. The CDR3, as DNA: TGTGCCAGCAGCCCCTATCCCCAGACGTTCCCCGAGGAAGCTTTCTTT. This gives the protein CASSPYPQTFPEEAFF.

This clonotype turned up a few times. The chain is built from TRBV6-1 and TRBJ1-6; TRBD1 is a possible D gene (5 bases). The CDR3 totals 17 residues. The ends were cut back, 5 bases at V and 9 bases at J, with 23 bases in the middle. In germline, CDR1 is MNHNS, CDR2 SASEGT. The CDR3: CASSNLPSTAASSPLHF. The CDR3 coding sequence is TGTGCCAGCAGTAATCTACCATCGACAGCTGCAAGTTCACCCCTCCACTTT.

This clonotype was seen at least ten times. V usage is TRBV10-3 and J usage is TRBJ2-5; 15 nucleotides line up with TRBD2. Per the germline V gene, CDR1 is ENHRY and CDR2 is SYGVKD. The trim removed 3 bases at V and 2 bases at J, leaving 7 bases unmatched. There are 18 residues in the CDR3. As DNA, the CDR3 is TGTGCCATCAGTGATGCCGGGACTAGCGGGAGGTATCAAGAGACCCAGTACTTC. Protein product: CAISDAGTSGRYQETQYF.

In the case of this clonotype: Being one base from a much bigger clone, this may be a read error. The chain has TRBV12-3 or TRBV12-4 and TRBJ2-2; D is tentatively TRBD1 or TRBD2 (6 bases each). V dropped 6 bases and J dropped 6 bases, with 11 bases sitting between them. This CDR3 is built from 13 residues. CDR3 in DNA: TGTGCCAGCAGGACGGGGGCGTCCGGGGAGCTGTTTTTT. Its translation: CASRTGASGELFF.

The count of this clonotype is one. The genes are TRBV29-1 and TRBJ2-3; TRBD1 aligns across 9 bases. Germline V CDR1 and CDR2: SQVTM, ANQGSEA. J gave up 0 bases and V 3 bases, and 1 base lay outside the gene matches. This CDR3 has 14 residues. CDR3 bases: TGCAGCGTTGAGACAGGGGGAAGCACAGATACGCAGTATTTT. Protein: CSVETGGSTDTQYF.

This clonotype was observed a handful of times. Possible read error: a much larger clone is one base away. The V and J genes are TRBV5-1 and TRBJ2-7, with D possibly TRBD2 on 5 matching bases. Between the trimmed V and J ends, which lost 4 bases and 6 bases, there was a span of 17 bases. CDR3 size: 14 residues. CDR1 and CDR2 from the germline V gene are SGHRS and YFSETQ. CDR3 sequence (DNA): TGCGCCAGCAGCCAGGACGAGGTTCGGGGCGAGCAGTACTTC. Translated, it gives CASSQDEVRGEQYF.

This clonotype appeared many times. The chain combines TRBV6-5 with TRBJ1-5; tentatively, D is TRBD1 (5 bases). Germline values: CDR1 MNHEY, CDR2 SVGAGI. CDR3 size: 14 residues. V lost 0 bases to trimming and J lost 6 bases, with 9 bases between them. The chain's CDR3 is CASSYSEGTQPQHF. In nucleotides, the CDR3 is TGTGCCAGCAGTTACTCGGAGGGGACTCAGCCCCAGCATTTT.

At least ten counts were recorded for this clonotype. The chain joins TRBV3-1 to TRBJ2-5; TRBD2 matches at 9 bases. Per the germline V gene, CDR1 is LGHDT and CDR2 is YNNKEL (reference sequence). The trim removed 3 bases at V and 5 bases at J, leaving 7 bases unmatched. The CDR3 covers 15 residues. The CDR3 sequence is CASSQRLAGMETQYF. CDR3 in DNA: TGTGCCAGCAGCCAGAGGCTAGCGGGAATGGAGACCCAGTACTTC.